This record looks at one T cell receptor beta chain sequence and its context. Its cognate antigen is unknown. This entry belongs to a study of Ad26.COV2.S vaccination and SARS-CoV-2 variants. Study at large: A COV1001 Ad26.COV2.S trial-arm participant provided the sample. Intramuscularly, Ad26.COV2.S was given either once or twice, 56 days apart.

Study-wide results and caveats: Among vaccine recipients, spike-specific TCR breadth exceeded that of placebo recipients. Responses of T cells in total may have been underestimated by the TCR breadth and depth analyses.

CDR3 length equals 14 residues. Germline CDR1 and CDR2: SGHDN and FVKESK. Deletions cut 0 bases from V and 4 bases from J, with 9 bases between. Sequencing used immunoSEQ multiplex PCR; TCRdb keeps in-frame clones, though not all of them. Seen here are over 400,000 clones, around 91% observed once, and the top ten hold around 4.5%. Treatment described: some 20 received Ad26.COV2.S at low or high dose, single or two shots; a few received placebo; per-sample allocation not given. All samples were drawn on day 63, counting from the first vaccine or placebo injection. The clonotype comes from a person aged 18-60 years who received the Ad26.COV2.S COVID-19 vaccine or a placebo. Material: peripheral blood, obtained in a trial of Ad26.COV2.S vaccine versus placebo. The rearrangement uses TRBV14 and TRBJ1-1; perhaps TRBD1 as D (5 bases). Here the CDR3 DNA reads TGTGCCAGCAGCCAAGAGGCAGGGATCACTGAAGCTTTCTTT. Translation gives CASSQEAGITEAFF.